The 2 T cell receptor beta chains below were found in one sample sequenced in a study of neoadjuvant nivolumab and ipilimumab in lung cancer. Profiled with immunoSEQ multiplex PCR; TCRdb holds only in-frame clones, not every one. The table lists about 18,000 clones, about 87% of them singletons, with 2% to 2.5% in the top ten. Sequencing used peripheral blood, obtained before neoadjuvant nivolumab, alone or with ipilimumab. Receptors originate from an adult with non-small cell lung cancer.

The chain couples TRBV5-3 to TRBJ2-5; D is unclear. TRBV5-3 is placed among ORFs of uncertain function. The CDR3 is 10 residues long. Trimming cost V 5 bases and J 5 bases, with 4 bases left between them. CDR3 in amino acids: CARSLETQYF. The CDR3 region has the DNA TGTGCCAGAAGTCTGGAGACCCAGTACTTC.

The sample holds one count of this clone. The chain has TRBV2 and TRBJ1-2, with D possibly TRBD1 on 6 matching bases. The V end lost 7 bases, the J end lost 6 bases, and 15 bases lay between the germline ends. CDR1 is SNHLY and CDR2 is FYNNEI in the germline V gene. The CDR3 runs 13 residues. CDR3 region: CASTLRTAHGYTF. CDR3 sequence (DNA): TGTGCCAGCACCCTTCGGACAGCCCATGGCTACACCTTC. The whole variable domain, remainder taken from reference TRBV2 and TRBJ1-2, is EPEVTQTPSHQVTQMGQEVILRCVPISNHLYFYWYRQILGQKVEFLVSFYNNEISEKSEIFDDQFSVERPDGSNFTLKIRSTKLEDSAMYFCASTLRTAHGYTFGSGTRLTVV.